These T cell receptor beta chains were read from a single sample in a study of blood T cell repertoires in COVID-19. The table came from immunoSEQ multiplex PCR; TCRdb's copy has only in-frame clones and leaves some out. Of approximately 73,000 clones detected, roughly 77% appear once; the ten largest clones hold roughly 0.83%. The source material was peripheral blood. The receptors derive from a woman aged 65 to 85 with acute or convalescent COVID-19. CDR3s include the opening cysteine and the closing phenylalanine or tryptophan. D genes are given only for firm matches. Expanded clones are given a class, and other clones once, few, many or no size at all.

TRBJ1-6,TRBV4-1,-,TRBD1,TGCGCCAGCAGCCACCCAGGGGACAGTTCACCCCTCCACTTT,CASSHPGDSSPLHF
TRBJ1-2,TRBV28,-,TRBD1,TGTGCCAGCAGTGCCGGGACAGGGTCTACCTATGGCTACACCTTC,CASSAGTGSTYGYTF
TRBJ1-5,TRBV2,-,TRBD1,TGTGCCAGTGGGGAGCAGGGGGGTCAGCCCCAGCATTTT,CASGEQGGQPQHF
TRBJ1-4,TRBV19,-,-,TGTGCCAGTCAGGGTAGTGGTACCGTAAAACTGTTTTTT,CASQGSGTVKLFF
TRBJ1-6,TRBV12-3/TRBV12-4,few,TRBD1,TGTGCCAGCAGCCTACAGGGGTATTCACCCCTCCACTTT,CASSLQGYSPLHF
TRBJ2-1,TRBV30,-,TRBD2,TGTGCCTGGAGTTTAAGCGGGATCGAGGACAATGAGCAGTTCTTC,CAWSLSGIEDNEQFF
TRBJ2-6,TRBV5-8,few,TRBD1,TGTGCCAGCAGCTTCGATTCCAGCTGGACAGGGGCCCTTGGGGCCAACGTCCTGACTTTC,CASSFDSSWTGALGANVLTF
TRBJ2-3,TRBV28,-,-,TGTGCCAGCAAGGGACACCACACAGATACGCAGTATTTT,CASKGHHTDTQYF
TRBJ1-1,TRBV2,-,TRBD1,TGTGCCAGCAGTGCGGACAGGGGGTACGGGGACACTGAAGCTTTCTTT,CASSADRGYGDTEAFF
TRBJ1-1,TRBV19,-,TRBD1,TGTGCCAGTAGTGTGACAGGGGTAGAAACTGAAGCTTTCTTT,CASSVTGVETEAFF
TRBJ1-6,TRBV5-8,-,-,TGTGCCAGCAGGTACGGGAATTCACCCCTCCACTTT,CASRYGNSPLHF
TRBJ1-5,TRBV19,-,-,TGTGCCAGTAGTTATCAGGGCTACTATAGCAATCAGCCCCAGCATTTT,CASSYQGYYSNQPQHF
TRBJ2-5,TRBV2,-,-,TGTGCCAGCAGTGAAGAGGGGTCAGGGACCCAGTACTTC,CASSEEGSGTQYF
TRBJ1-1,TRBV5-8,-,TRBD1,TGTGCCAGCAGCTTGGGGGGGACAGGGTGGAACACTGAAGCTTTCTTT,CASSLGGTGWNTEAFF
TRBJ2-1,TRBV12-3/TRBV12-4,-,-,TGTGCCAGCAGCCCAGAGCGCAATGAGCAGTTCTTC,CASSPERNEQFF
TRBJ2-1,TRBV11-1,-,TRBD1,TGTGCCAGCAGCGCCAGCGCCGGGACAGGCAATGAGCAGTTCTTC,CASSASAGTGNEQFF
TRBJ2-3,TRBV27,-,TRBD2,TGTGCCAGCAAACTGACTAGCCACACAGATACGCAGTATTTT,CASKLTSHTDTQYF
TRBJ1-5,TRBV30,-,-,TGTGCCTGGAGTCCAGGTGTCCGGCGCAATCAGCCCCAGCATTTT,CAWSPGVRRNQPQHF
TRBJ1-1,TRBV12-3/TRBV12-4,-,-,TGTGCCAGCAGTTTCTCTAGTGGTACTGAAGCTTTCTTT,CASSFSSGTEAFF